This TCR beta chain was sequenced in a study of cytomegalovirus exposure and HLA in healthy donors. Study-wide results and caveats: Productive rates of about 90% or about 30% were seen for most TCR beta V segments in an earlier analysis.

Concerning this clone: Its antigen is undetermined.

V lost 7 bases to trimming and J lost 4 bases; unmatched junction nucleotides: 3. The CDR3 sequence is 13 residues long. From germline, CDR1 is SGHDT and CDR2 YYEEEE. The PCR had 60 Vbeta and 13 Jbeta primers. The protocol was immunoSEQ multiplex PCR, while the TCRdb copy is restricted to in-frame clones and leaves out a portion. The top ten hold roughly 0.1% of the sample, which has 200,000 or so clones, 82% seen once. The material sequenced was PBMCs. This rearrangement joins TRBV5-6 to TRBJ1-3; 9 bases agree with TRBD1. The receptor was derived from a boy between 2 and 15 years old in good health and CMV-seronegative. The CDR3 DNA follows: TGTGCCAGCGGACAGGGGACGGGAAACACCATATATTTT. Translation gives CASGQGTGNTIYF.